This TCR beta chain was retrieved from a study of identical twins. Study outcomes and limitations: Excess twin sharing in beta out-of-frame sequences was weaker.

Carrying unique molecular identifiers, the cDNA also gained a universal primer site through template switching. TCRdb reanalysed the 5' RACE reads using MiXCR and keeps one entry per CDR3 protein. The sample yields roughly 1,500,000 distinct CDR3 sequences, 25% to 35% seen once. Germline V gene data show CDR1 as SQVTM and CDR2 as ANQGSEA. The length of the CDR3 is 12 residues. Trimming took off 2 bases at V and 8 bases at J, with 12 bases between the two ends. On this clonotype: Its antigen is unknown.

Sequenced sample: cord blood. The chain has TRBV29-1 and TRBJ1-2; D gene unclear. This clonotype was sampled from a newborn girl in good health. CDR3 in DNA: TGCAGCGTTGAATTGAGCGGACGAGGCTACACCTTC. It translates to CSVELSGRGYTF. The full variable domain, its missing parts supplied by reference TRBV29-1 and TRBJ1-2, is SAVISQKPSRDICQRGTSLTIQCQVDSQVTMMFWYRQQPGQSLTLIATANQGSEATYESGFVIDKFPISRPNLTFSTLTVSNMSPEDSSIYLCSVELSGRGYTFGSGTRLTVV.